This TCR beta chain was profiled in a study of OX40 agonist ivuxolimab in advanced cancers. Study-wide context: Ivuxolimab was an agonistic, fully human IgG2 monoclonal antibody directed against OX40 (CD134), a costimulatory receptor. Partial responses were achieved by three dose-escalation patients, of whom one had hepatocellular carcinoma and two had cutaneous melanoma. Of the 52 patients in dose escalation, about 20 had hepatocellular carcinoma, approximately 15 had melanoma, 9 had renal cell carcinoma and 9 had head and neck cancer. The dose-escalation cohort was roughly 87% male with a mean age of approximately 60 years, ranging from roughly 20 to 80. Prior anti-PD-1, anti-PD-L1 or anti-CTLA-4 therapy was permitted, and checkpoint inhibitors had been received by about 44% of dose-escalation patients. The monotherapy dose-escalation portion (N of about 47 patients) of the phase I ivuxolimab trial is reported in the paper. Intravenous ivuxolimab was administered to patients every 2 weeks at six dose levels: 0.01, 0.1, 0.3, 1.5, 3 and 10 mg/kg. Peripheral TCRbeta sequencing was intended to test whether TCR sequence diversity was altered and clonal T-cell expansion was caused by ivuxolimab. Summary of the overall study and its limitations: The antigen specificity of the clonally expanded peripheral T cells was not determined. After ivuxolimab, more expanded clones were found on average in CD8+ T cells than in CD4+ T cells. Low levels of normalized T-cell clonal expansion were also seen in some patients who did not respond. In the 0.1-3.0 mg/kg groups, partial responders were among the patients with the lowest normalized peripheral clonal expansion, particularly in CD8+ T cells. At doses of 0.1 to 3.0 mg/kg, clonal expansion of both CD4+ and CD8+ T cells in blood was seen between baseline and week 6.

On this clone: Its antigen is currently not known. There are no base qualities to consult, and no much larger clone falls within one base.

CDR1 and CDR2, looked up from the germline V gene, are LGHNA and YSLEER. The CDR3 holds 16 amino acids from the cysteine to the phenylalanine. CDR3 DNA is the only sequence kept; it has 48 bases, read in frame from the first base. Unmatched junction bases come to 7, with V trimmed by 1 base and J by 4 bases. Patients with autoimmune disease history or receiving systemic immunosuppression were excluded from the trial. Peripheral blood for TCR sequencing was collected from all dose cohorts at baseline, on cycle 4 day 1, and on cycle 7 day 1. Samples came from an open-label, multicenter, first-in-human phase I dose-escalation trial of ivuxolimab. Adults with locally advanced or metastatic head and neck squamous cell, hepatocellular, melanoma or renal cell carcinoma were enrolled in the trial. CD4+ and CD8+ T cells were sorted separately from peripheral blood before TCR sequencing. For sequencing of the TCRbeta CDR3 region, genomic DNA was extracted from the sorted cells. TCRbeta CDR3 regions were sequenced using the immunoSEQ Assay. TCRdb provides this immuneACCESS table in a form limited to in-frame rearrangements. Some clones are lacking; in checked studies, under half of them reflect an unresolved V gene, and why the rest are absent is not known. This sample holds about 21,000 clones; about 90% were observed only once. The ten largest clones represent around 15% of the sample.

The rearranged segments are TRBV4-3 and TRBJ2-7; TRBD1 matches 10 bases in the middle. The sample here was CD4+ or CD8+ T cells sorted from blood, taken in a trial of the OX40 agonist ivuxolimab. This TCR was sampled from an adult with an advanced solid tumor such as melanoma, head and neck, liver or kidney cancer. The DNA is as follows: TGCGCCAGCAGCCAAGCCGGAGGGACAGGGGAGTACGAGCAGTACTTC. Translated, it reads CASSQAGGTGEYEQYF.